The rows below give T cell receptor beta chains drawn from one sample of a study of CD8+ T cells in alopecia areata. Sequencing used immunoSEQ multiplex PCR; TCRdb keeps in-frame clones, though not all of them. The top ten hold 10% to 12% of the sample, which has 180,000 or so clones, approximately 65% seen once. Here the sequenced sample was CD8+ T cells sorted from blood, taken at week 0. The source of these receptors is a human donor with alopecia areata. The CDR3 runs from the conserved cysteine through the conserved F or W. Each record gives: V gene, clone size, D gene, J gene, CDR3 DNA, CDR3 protein. The D gene is left open where the match is weak. Size is stated for part of the rows, as once, few or many counts, or as a class when the clone is expanded.

>TRBV5-1|once|-|TRBJ1-5
TGCGCCAGCAGCTTGCGCCCGGGGCAGCCCCAGCATTTT
CASSLRPGQPQHF
>TRBV2|-|-|TRBJ2-7
TGTGCCAGCAGTGAACCTGGGACGGTCTACGAGCAGTACTTC
CASSEPGTVYEQYF
>TRBV2|-|-|TRBJ2-7
TGTGCCAGCAGGGAAAACGAGCAGTACTTC
CASRENEQYF
>TRBV30|few|TRBD1|TRBJ2-7
TGTGCCTGGATGCCGACAGGGCGGTACGAGCAGTACTTC
CAWMPTGRYEQYF
>TRBV25-1|-|-|TRBJ1-2
TGTGCCAGCAGTTTCTCGGTAGGACATGGCTACACCTTC
CASSFSVGHGYTF
>TRBV6-5|-|-|TRBJ1-3
TGTGCCAGCAGTCCTTACATGGGAAACACCATATATTTT
CASSPYMGNTIYF
>TRBV15|-|TRBD1|TRBJ1-5
TGTGCCACCAGCAGTACAGGGGGCAGTCAGCCCCAGCATTTT
CATSSTGGSQPQHF
>TRBV6-5|-|-|TRBJ2-2
TGTGCCAGCAGGAGGCGTGACACCGGGGAGCTGTTTTTT
CASRRRDTGELFF
>TRBV14|few|-|TRBJ2-1
TGTGCCAGCACCGTCGGGAGCTCCTACAATGAGCAGTTCTTC
CASTVGSSYNEQFF
>TRBV5-6|-|-|TRBJ2-5
TGTGCCAGCAGCTTGGGGACAGTCCAAGAGACCCAGTACTTC
CASSLGTVQETQYF
>TRBV5-1|-|TRBD1|TRBJ1-2
TGCGCCAGCAGCTTCACAGGGGGCTCTTATGGCTACACCTTC
CASSFTGGSYGYTF
>TRBV11-2|-|TRBD1|TRBJ2-1
TGTGCCAGCAGCACCGGACAGGGGCCGGCCTATGAGGAGAGGAATGAGCAGTTCTTC
CASSTGQGPAYEERNEQFF
>TRBV29-1|once|-|TRBJ1-1
TGCAGCGTTGACACTGAAGCTTTCTTT
CSVDTEAFF
>TRBV5-1|-|-|TRBJ2-6
TGCGCCAGCAGCTTATCGTCTGGGGCCAACGTCCTGACTTTC
CASSLSSGANVLTF
>TRBV5-6|-|TRBD1|TRBJ2-5
TGTGCCAGCAGCTTAGGACAGGGGGTATTCGCCCAGTACTTC
CASSLGQGVFAQYF
>TRBV9|few|-|TRBJ1-2
TGTGCCAGCAGCGCCTCGAAAAACTATGGCTACACCTTC
CASSASKNYGYTF
>TRBV4-1|few|-|TRBJ1-5
TGCGCCAGCAGCCACTCAGACAGTTGGGTTCAGCCCCAGCATTTT
CASSHSDSWVQPQHF
>TRBV7-3|-|TRBD1|TRBJ2-2
TGTGCCAGCAGCTCACGACAGGGAACCGGGGAGCTGTTTTTT
CASSSRQGTGELFF
>TRBV30|few|TRBD1|TRBJ2-5
TGTGCCTGTCCCTCGGGACAGGATTTTGAGACCCAGTACTTC
CACPSGQDFETQYF
>TRBV6-6|-|-|TRBJ2-1
TGTGCCAGCAGGGATCCCAGGGCCCTGGGGAATGAGCAGTTCTTC
CASRDPRALGNEQFF
>TRBV5-6|-|-|TRBJ2-1
TGTGCCAGCAGCTTTGTGTCCCGCGATTGGCAGTTCTTC
CASSFVSRDWQFF
>TRBV5-1|few|-|TRBJ2-6
TGCGCCAGCAGCTTGGTCACAGGACCCAGCTCTGGGGCCAACGTCCTGACTTTC
CASSLVTGPSSGANVLTF
>TRBV11-3|few|TRBD1|TRBJ2-1
TGTGCCAGCAGCTTAAGGACAGGGGGCTTCGATGAGCAGTTCTTC
CASSLRTGGFDEQFF
>TRBV6-5|few|-|TRBJ1-2
TGTGCCAGCAGAAAGGGTAACAGAAACTATGGCTACACCTTC
CASRKGNRNYGYTF
>TRBV6-1|-|-|TRBJ2-7
TGTGCCAGCAGTGAAGACCCCGGGGCCCCCTACGAGCAGTACTTC
CASSEDPGAPYEQYF
>TRBV5-6|-|TRBD2|TRBJ2-1
TGTGCCAGCAGCAGGTTAGAGCGGGGGTTTGTGGATGAGCAGTTCTTC
CASSRLERGFVDEQFF
>TRBV30|-|-|TRBJ1-5
TGTGCCTGGAGTCCCACCACCCAGGCGCCCCAGCATTTT
CAWSPTTQAPQHF
>TRBV13|-|TRBD2|TRBJ2-5
TGTGCCAGCAGCTCCGGGGGGGCAGGGACCCAGTACTTC
CASSSGGAGTQYF
>TRBV4-1|once|-|TRBJ2-7
TGCGCCAGCAGCCCGAAGGGAGGGGGCGAGCAGTACTTC
CASSPKGGGEQYF
>TRBV2|few|-|TRBJ2-2
TGTGCCAGCAGTGACCCGGACACCGGGGAGCTGTTTTTT
CASSDPDTGELFF
>TRBV30|-|-|TRBJ1-2
TGTGCCTGGAGGCAGGGCGGGGGCTACACCTTC
CAWRQGGGYTF
>TRBV6-6|-|-|TRBJ2-6
TGTGCCAGCAGTTACTCGGAGAGAGCGGGGGCCAACGTCCTGACTTTC
CASSYSERAGANVLTF
>TRBV30|-|TRBD1|TRBJ1-2
TGTGCCTGGAGGGGGGACAGCGACTATGGCTACACCTTC
CAWRGDSDYGYTF
>TRBV12-5|-|-|TRBJ1-2
TGTGCTAGTGCCCGGATCCCCCACTCGGACGGCTACACCTTC
CASARIPHSDGYTF
>TRBV2|-|TRBD2|TRBJ2-1
TGTGCCAGCATAGCGGGGTCTTACAATGAGCAGTTCTTC
CASIAGSYNEQFF
>TRBV18|few|-|TRBJ2-2
TGTGCCAGCTCACTAGGATCCTATCGAGGCACCGGGGAGCTGTTTTTT
CASSLGSYRGTGELFF
>TRBV19|-|-|TRBJ2-7
TGTGCCAGTAGTATTTTCGGGGGAGGATCCTACGAGCAGTACTTC
CASSIFGGGSYEQYF
>TRBV28|once|-|TRBJ2-2
TGTGCCAGCCGAAGTAGGGGGGACACCGGGGAGCTGTTTTTT
CASRSRGDTGELFF